This T cell receptor beta chain originates from a study of blood T cell repertoires in COVID-19. Overall study context: COVID-19 samples, acute and convalescent, were from the United States, Italy and Spain. Sample material is recorded as cDNA or gDNA derived from T cells, B-cell-depleted T cells, or PBMCs.

The CDR3 is 18 residues long. In Seattle, patients joined the study during active infection and were tracked longitudinally. Authors' analysis steps: Cell counts per sample came from amplifying reference gene primers. Assay: immunoSEQ multiplex PCR; the TCRdb copy retains only in-frame clones and omits some. V and J calls and clone size are those listed in that table; D and trimming were worked out from the DNA. The data hold approximately 500,000 clones, with roughly 91% observed a single time. V usage is TRBV21-1 and J usage is TRBJ2-1; the table's D call, TRBD2, was not checked against the DNA. TRBV21-1 is termed a pseudogene. Sequenced sample: peripheral blood. This receptor was taken from a woman in her fifties or sixties with COVID-19, enrolled during active disease. For the CDR3, the DNA is TGTGCCAGCAGCCCAAAGCCGGGGGGGGACCCCCCCCACAATGAGCAGTTCTTC. Its protein is CASSPKPGGDPPHNEQFF.